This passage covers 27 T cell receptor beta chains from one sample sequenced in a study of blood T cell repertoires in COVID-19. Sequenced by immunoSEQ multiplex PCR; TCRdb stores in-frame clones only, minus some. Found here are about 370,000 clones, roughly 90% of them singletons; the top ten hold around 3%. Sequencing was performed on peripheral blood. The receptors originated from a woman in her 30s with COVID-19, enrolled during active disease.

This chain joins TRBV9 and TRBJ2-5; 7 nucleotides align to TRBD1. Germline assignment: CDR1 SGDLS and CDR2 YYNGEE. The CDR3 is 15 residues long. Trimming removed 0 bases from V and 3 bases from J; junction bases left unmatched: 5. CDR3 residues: CASSVADRVKETQYF. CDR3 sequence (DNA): TGTGCCAGCAGCGTAGCTGACAGGGTAAAAGAGACCCAGTACTTC.

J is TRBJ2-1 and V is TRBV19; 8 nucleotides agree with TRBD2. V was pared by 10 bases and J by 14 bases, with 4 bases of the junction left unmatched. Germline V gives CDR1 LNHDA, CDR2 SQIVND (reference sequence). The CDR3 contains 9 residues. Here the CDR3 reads CATLTSEFF. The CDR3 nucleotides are TGTGCCACCTTGACTAGCGAGTTCTTC.

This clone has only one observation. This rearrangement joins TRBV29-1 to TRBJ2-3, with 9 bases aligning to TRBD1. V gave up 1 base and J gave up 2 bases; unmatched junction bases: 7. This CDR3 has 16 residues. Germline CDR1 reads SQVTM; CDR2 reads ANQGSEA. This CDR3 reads CSVEVIGQGTTDTQYF. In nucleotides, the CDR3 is TGCAGCGTTGAAGTAATCGGACAGGGGACCACAGATACGCAGTATTTT.

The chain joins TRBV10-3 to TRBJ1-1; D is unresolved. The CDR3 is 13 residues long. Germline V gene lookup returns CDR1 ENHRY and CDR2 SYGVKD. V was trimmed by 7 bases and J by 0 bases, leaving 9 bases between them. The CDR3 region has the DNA TGTGCCATCACTCAGGACTTGAACACTGAAGCTTTCTTT. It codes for CAITQDLNTEAFF.

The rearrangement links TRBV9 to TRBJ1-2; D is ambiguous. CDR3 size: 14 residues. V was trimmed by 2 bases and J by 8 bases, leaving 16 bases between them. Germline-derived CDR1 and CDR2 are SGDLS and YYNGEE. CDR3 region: CASSVGQALEGYTF. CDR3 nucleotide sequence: TGTGCCAGCAGCGTTGGCCAGGCTCTTGAGGGCTACACCTTC.

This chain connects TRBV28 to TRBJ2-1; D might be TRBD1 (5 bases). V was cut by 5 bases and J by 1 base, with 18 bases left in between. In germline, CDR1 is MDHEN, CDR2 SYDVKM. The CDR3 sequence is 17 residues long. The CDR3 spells CASSPGLFFVSYNEQFF. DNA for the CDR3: TGTGCCAGCAGTCCAGGGTTGTTCTTTGTATCCTACAATGAGCAGTTCTTC.

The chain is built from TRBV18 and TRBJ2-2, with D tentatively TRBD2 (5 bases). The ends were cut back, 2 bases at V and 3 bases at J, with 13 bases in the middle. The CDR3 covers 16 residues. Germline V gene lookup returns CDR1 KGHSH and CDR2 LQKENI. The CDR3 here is CASSPSEGADTGELFF. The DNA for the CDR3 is TGTGCCAGCTCACCATCCGAAGGAGCGGACACCGGGGAGCTGTTTTTT.

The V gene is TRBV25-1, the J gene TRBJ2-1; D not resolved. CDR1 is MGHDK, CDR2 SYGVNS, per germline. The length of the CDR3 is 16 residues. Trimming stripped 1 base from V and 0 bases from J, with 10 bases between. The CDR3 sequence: CASSELTVRSYNEQFF. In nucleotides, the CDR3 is TGTGCCAGCAGTGAATTAACGGTTCGCTCCTACAATGAGCAGTTCTTC.

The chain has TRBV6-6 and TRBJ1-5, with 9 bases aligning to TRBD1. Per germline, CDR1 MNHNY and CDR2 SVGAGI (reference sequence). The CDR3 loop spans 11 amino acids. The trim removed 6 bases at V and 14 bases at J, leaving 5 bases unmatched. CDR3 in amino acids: CASSFGQGKHF. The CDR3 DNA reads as TGTGCCAGCAGCTTCGGACAGGGGAAGCATTTT.

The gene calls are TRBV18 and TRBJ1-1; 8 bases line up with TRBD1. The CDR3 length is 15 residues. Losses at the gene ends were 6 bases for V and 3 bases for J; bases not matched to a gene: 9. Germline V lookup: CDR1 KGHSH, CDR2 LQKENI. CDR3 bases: TGTGCCAGCTCGATTCGGACAGGGCGGGACACTGAAGCTTTCTTT. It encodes CASSIRTGRDTEAFF. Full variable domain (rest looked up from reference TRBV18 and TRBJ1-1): NAGVMQNPRHLVRRRGQEARLRCSPMKGHSHVYWYRQLPEEGLKFMVYLQKENIIDESGMPKERFSAEFPKEGPSILRIQQVVRGDSAAYFCASSIRTGRDTEAFFGQGTRLTVV.

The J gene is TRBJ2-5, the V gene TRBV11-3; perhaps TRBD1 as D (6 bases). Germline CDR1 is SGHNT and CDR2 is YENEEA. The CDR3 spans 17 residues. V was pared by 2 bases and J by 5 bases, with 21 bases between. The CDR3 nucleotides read TGTGCCAGCAGCTTACGACAGGTACCCCCAATCTCGGAGACCCAGTACTTC. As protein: CASSLRQVPPISETQYF. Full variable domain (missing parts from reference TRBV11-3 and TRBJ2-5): EAGVVQSPRYKIIEKKQPVAFWCNPISGHNTLYWYLQNLGQGPELLIRYENEEAVDDSQLPKDRFSAERLKGVDSTLKIQPAELGDSAVYLCASSLRQVPPISETQYFGPGTRLLVL.

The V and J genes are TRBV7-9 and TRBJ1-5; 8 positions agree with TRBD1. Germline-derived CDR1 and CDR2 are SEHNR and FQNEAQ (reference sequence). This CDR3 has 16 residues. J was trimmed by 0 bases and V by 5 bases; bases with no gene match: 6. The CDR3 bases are TGTGCCAGCAGCCTCTCGACAGGGGCTAGCAATCAGCCCCAGCATTTT. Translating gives CASSLSTGASNQPQHF.

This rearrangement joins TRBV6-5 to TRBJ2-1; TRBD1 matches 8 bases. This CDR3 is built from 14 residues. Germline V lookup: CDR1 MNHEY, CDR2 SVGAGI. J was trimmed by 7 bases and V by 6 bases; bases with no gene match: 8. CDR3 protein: CASRTRTGSNEQFF. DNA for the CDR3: TGTGCCAGCAGAACTCGGACAGGGTCAAATGAGCAGTTCTTC.

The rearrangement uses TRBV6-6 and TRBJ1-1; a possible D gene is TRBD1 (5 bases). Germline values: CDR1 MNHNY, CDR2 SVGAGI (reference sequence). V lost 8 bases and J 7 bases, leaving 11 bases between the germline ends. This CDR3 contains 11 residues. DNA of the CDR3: TGTGCCAGCGACACGGGGGGTGAAGCTTTCTTT. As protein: CASDTGGEAFF.

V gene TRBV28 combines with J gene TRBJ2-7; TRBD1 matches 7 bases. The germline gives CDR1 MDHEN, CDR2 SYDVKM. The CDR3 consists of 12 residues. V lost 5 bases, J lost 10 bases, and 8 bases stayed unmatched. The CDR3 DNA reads TGTGCCAGCAGTCTGTCGACAGGGCTACAGTACGTC. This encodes CASSLSTGLQYV.

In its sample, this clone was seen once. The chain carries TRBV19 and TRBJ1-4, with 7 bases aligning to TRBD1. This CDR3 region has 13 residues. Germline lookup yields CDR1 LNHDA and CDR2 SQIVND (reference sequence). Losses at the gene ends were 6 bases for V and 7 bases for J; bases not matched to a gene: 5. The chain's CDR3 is CASRTWTGEKLFF. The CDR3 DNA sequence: TGTGCCAGTAGAACTTGGACAGGTGAAAAACTGTTTTTT.

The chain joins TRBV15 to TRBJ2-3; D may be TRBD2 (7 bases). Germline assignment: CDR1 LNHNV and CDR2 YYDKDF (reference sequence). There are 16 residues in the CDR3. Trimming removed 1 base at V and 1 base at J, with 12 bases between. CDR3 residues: CATSRGGLAGTDTQYF. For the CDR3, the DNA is TGTGCCACCAGCAGAGGGGGGCTAGCGGGCACAGATACGCAGTATTTT.

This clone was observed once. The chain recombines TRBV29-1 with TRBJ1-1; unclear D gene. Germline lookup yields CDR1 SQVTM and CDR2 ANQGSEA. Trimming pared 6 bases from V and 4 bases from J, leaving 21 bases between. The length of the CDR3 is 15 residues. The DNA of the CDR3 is TGCAGCGTGGGTTCCTCTTCAACAGACGGCACTGAAGCTTTCTTT. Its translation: CSVGSSSTDGTEAFF.

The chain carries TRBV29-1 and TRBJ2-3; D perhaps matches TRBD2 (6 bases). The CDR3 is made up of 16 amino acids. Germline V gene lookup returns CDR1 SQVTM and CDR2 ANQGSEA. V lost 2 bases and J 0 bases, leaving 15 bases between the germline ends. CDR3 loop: CSVERVPGVSTDTQYF. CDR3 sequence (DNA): TGCAGCGTTGAAAGGGTTCCGGGGGTGAGCACAGATACGCAGTATTTT.

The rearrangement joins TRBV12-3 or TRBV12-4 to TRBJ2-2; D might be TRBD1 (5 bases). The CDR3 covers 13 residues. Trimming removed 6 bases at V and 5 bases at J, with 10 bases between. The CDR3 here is CASRLQETGELFF. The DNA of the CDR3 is TGTGCCAGCAGGCTACAGGAAACCGGGGAGCTGTTTTTT.

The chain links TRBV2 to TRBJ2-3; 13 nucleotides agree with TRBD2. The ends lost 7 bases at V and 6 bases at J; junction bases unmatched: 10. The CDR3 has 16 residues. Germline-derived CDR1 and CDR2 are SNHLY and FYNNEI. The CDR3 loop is CASKFALAGGLDTQYF. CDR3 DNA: TGTGCCAGCAAGTTTGCACTAGCGGGAGGGCTGGATACGCAGTATTTT.

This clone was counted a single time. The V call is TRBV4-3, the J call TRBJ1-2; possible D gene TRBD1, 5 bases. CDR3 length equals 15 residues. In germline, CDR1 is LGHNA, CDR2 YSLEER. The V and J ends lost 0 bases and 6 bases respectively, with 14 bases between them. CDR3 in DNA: TGCGCCAGCAGCCAAGATCGCGGGGCACTTCATGGCTACACCTTC. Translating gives CASSQDRGALHGYTF.

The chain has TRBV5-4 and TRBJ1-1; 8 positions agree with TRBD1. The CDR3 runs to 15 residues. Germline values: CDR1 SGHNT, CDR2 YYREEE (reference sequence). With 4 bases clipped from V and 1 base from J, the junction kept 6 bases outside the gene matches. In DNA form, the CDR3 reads TGTGCCAGCAGCAGAAGCAGGGGGCGGAACACTGAAGCTTTCTTT. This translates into CASSRSRGRNTEAFF.

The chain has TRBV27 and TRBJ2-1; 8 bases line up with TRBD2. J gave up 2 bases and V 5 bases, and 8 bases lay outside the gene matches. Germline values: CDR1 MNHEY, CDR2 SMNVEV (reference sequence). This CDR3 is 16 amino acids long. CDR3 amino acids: CASSNPLADPYNEQFF. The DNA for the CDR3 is TGTGCCAGCAGTAACCCACTAGCGGACCCCTACAATGAGCAGTTCTTC.

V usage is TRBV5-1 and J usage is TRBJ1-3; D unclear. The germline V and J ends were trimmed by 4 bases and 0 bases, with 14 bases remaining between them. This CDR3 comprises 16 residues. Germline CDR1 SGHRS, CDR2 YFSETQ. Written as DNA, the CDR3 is TGCGCCAGCAGCCCACAGCAAACCTCCTCTGGAAACACCATATATTTT. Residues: CASSPQQTSSGNTIYF. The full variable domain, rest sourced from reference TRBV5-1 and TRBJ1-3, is KAGVTQTPRYLIKTRGQQVTLSCSPISGHRSVSWYQQTPGQGLQFLFEYFSETQRNKGNFPGRFSGRQFSNSRSEMNVSTLELGDSALYLCASSPQQTSSGNTIYFGEGSWLTVV.

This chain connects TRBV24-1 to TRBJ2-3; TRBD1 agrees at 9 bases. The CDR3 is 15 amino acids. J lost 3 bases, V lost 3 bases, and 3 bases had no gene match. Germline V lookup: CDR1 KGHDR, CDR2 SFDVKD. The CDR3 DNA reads TGTGCCACCAGTGATCCCGGACAGGGGACAGATACGCAGTATTTT. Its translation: CATSDPGQGTDTQYF.

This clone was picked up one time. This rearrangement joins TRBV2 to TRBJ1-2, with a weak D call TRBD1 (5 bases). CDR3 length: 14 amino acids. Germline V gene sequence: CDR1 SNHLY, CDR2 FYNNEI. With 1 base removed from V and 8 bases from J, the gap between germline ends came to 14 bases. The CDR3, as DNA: TGTGCCAGCAGTGAAGGGGGCAGGGTCTACGGCTACACCTTC. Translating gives CASSEGGRVYGYTF.